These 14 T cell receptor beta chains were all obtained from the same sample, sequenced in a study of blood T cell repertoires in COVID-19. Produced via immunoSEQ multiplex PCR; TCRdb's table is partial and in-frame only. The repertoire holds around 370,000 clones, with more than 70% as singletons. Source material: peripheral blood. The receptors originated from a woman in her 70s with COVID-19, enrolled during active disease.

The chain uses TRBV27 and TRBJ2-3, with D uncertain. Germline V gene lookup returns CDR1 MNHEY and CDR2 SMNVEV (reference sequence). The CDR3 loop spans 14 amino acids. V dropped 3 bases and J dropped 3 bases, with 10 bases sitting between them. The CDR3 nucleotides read TGTGCCAGCAGTTTCTTGGCAGTAACAGATACGCAGTATTTT. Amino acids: CASSFLAVTDTQYF.

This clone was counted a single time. The chain's CDR3 is CASSSTGGQYGYTF. For the CDR3, the DNA is TGCGCCAGCAGCTCGACAGGGGGCCAGTATGGCTACACCTTC. V usage is TRBV4-1 and J usage is TRBJ1-2; 10 positions agree with TRBD1. V trimming: 5 bases; J trimming: 5 bases; junction bases outside the gene matches: 5. The CDR3 spans 14 residues. Germline CDR1 is MGHRA and CDR2 is YSYEKL.

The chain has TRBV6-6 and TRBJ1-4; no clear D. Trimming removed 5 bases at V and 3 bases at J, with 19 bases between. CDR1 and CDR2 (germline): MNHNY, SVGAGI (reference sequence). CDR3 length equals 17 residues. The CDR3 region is CASSLGWKGSANEKLFF. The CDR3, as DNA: TGTGCCAGCAGTCTTGGGTGGAAAGGTAGCGCTAATGAAAAACTGTTTTTT.

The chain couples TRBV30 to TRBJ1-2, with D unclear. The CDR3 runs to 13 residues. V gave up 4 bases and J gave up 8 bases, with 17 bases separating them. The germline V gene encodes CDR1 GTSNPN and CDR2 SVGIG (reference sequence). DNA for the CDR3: TGTGCCTGGACATACGACGGCCGAGGCGGCTACACCTTC. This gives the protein CAWTYDGRGGYTF.

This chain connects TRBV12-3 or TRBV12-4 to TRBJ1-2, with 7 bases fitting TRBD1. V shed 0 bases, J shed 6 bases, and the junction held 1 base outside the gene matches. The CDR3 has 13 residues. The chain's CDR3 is CASSLAQGHGYTF. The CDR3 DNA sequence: TGTGCCAGCAGTTTAGCACAGGGGCATGGCTACACCTTC.

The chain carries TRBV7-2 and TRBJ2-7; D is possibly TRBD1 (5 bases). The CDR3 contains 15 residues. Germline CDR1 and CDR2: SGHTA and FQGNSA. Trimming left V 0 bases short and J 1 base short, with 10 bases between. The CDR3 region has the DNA TGTGCCAGCAGCTTAGCTACAGGTGGGTCCTACGAGCAGTACTTC. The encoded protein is CASSLATGGSYEQYF.

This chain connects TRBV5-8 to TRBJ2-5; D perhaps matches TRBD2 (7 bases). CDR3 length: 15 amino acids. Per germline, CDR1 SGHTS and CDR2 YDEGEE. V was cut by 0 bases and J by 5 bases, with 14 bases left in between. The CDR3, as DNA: TGTGCCAGCAGCTTGGAAGGGGGGGTTCTTGAGACCCAGTACTTC. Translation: CASSLEGGVLETQYF.

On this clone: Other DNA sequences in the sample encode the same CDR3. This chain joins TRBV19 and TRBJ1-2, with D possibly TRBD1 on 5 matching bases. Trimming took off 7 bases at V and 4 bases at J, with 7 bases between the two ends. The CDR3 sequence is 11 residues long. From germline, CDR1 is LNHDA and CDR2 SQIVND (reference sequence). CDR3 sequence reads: CASTQGYGYTF. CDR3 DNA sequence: TGTGCCAGTACGCAGGGCTATGGCTACACCTTC.

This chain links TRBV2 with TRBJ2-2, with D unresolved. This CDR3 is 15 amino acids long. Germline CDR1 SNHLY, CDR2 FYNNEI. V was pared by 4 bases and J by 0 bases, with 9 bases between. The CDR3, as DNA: TGTGCCAGCAGTGGGGCACGAGCGAACACCGGGGAGCTGTTTTTT. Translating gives CASSGARANTGELFF.

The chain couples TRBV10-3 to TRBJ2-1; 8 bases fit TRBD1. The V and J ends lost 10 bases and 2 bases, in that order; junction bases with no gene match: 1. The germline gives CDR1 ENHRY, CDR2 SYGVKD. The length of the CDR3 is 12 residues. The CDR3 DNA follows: TGTGCCACAGGGGGCACCTACAATGAGCAGTTCTTC. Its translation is CATGGTYNEQFF.

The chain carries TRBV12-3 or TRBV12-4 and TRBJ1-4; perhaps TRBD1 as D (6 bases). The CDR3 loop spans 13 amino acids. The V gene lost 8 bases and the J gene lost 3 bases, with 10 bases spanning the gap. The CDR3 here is CASQRGSNEKLFF. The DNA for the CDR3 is TGTGCCAGCCAAAGGGGGTCTAATGAAAAACTGTTTTTT.

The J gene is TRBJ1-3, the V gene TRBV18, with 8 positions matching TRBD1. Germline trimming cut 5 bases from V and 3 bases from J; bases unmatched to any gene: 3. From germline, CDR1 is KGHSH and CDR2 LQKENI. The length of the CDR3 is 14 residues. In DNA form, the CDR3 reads TGTGCCAGCTCAGCGGACAGGGATGGAAACACCATATATTTT. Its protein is CASSADRDGNTIYF.

CDR3 sequence: CASSTRPGGNEQFF. In DNA, the CDR3 is TGTGCCAGTAGTACCCGACCCGGGGGGAATGAGCAGTTCTTC. The chain combines TRBV19 with TRBJ2-1, with 7 positions matching TRBD2. Looked up from germline, CDR1 is LNHDA and CDR2 is SQIVND (reference sequence). V lost 4 bases and J lost 7; bases outside the gene matches: 7. The CDR3 covers 14 residues.

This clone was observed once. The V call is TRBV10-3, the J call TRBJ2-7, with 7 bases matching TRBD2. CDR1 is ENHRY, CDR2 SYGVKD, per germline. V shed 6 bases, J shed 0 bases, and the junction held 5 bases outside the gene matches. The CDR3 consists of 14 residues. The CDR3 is CAISRGGSSYEQYF. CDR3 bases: TGTGCCATCAGCCGCGGGGGAAGCTCCTACGAGCAGTACTTC.